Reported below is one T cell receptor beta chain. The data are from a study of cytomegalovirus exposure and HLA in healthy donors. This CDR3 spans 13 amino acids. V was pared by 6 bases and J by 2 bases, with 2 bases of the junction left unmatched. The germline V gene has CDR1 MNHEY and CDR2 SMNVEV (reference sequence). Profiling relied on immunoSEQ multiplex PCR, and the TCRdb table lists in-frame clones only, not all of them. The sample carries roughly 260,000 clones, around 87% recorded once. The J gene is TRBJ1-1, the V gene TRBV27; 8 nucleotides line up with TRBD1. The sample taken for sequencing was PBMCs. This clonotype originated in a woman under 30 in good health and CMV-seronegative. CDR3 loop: CASRDRENTEAFF. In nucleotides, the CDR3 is TGTGCCAGCAGGGACAGGGAAAACACTGAAGCTTTCTTT.